The rows below give T cell receptor beta chains drawn from one sample of a study of T cells in Graves' hyperthyroidism and ophthalmopathy. TCRdb reprocessed the multiplex PCR reads via MiXCR and lists one record per CDR3 protein. The sample consists of roughly 400,000 distinct CDR3 sequences, over 11% of them appearing once. Sequenced sample: blood. Receptors originate from a man aged 50 or older with Graves' ophthalmopathy. Both conserved end residues are trimmed from each CDR3.

>TRBV2
ASSPGQALNEKLF
>TRBV2
ASTPGLAGAETQY
>TRBV7-8
ASSQLTETYEQY
>TRBV28
ASRQQGPSNQPQH
>TRBV5-1
ASSYTTGGYEQY
>TRBV6-1
ASSPHPGREAF
>TRBV5-1
ASSLGEYGYT
>TRBV30
AWSEGLAGYNEQF
>TRBV3-1
ASSQGLNTDTQY
>TRBV3-1
ASSPTGFETYGYT
>TRBV15
ATSRGGLADNEQF
>TRBV27
ASSRPGPYEQY
>TRBV6-2/TRBV6-3
ASRQIRDYEQY
>TRBV20-1
SAKSGQSYNEQF
>TRBV28
ASRRGDLNTEAF
>TRBV7-7
ASSFEGSWALDTEAF
>TRBV10-3
AISDGTGGRPQH
>TRBV10-3
AISVEGQIYGYT
>TRBV11-2
ASSLSQASHEQF
>TRBV6-2/TRBV6-3
ASSLRGEQY
>TRBV11-2
ASSLSGWRTEAF
>TRBV7-9
ASGSQRELETQY
>TRBV12-3/TRBV12-4
ASSLKSRDRDQY
>TRBV6-1
ASTESGGSGYT
>TRBV25-1
AISDPQGHGRTDTQY
>TRBV5-1
ASRSGTSVQETQY
>TRBV29-1
SATALAGITSTDTQY
>TRBV20-1
SAQQGRNTEAF
>TRBV19
ASSPQTWDYNEQF
>TRBV11-2
ASSLALSYEQY
>TRBV6-1
ASSVAGKDTQY
>TRBV10-3
AISGPGDSPLH
>TRBV7-2
ASSLVFGGTQY
>TRBV20-1
SARELAGSQSYEQY
>TRBV4-1
ASSQGAGGNTDTQY
>TRBV20-1
SARPPLSNTEAF
>TRBV6-1
ATATGLRETQY
>TRBV28
ASSPSGGAGQPQH
>TRBV5-5
ASSLEGTGGGNQPQH
>TRBV5-1
ASSLVSGGIYEQY
>TRBV18
ASSPRQGGQPQH
>TRBV29-1
SVFGQDTTRAGANVLT
>TRBV18
ASSPSTGTSRNNEQY
>TRBV29-1
SVLNAGTSERPYEQY
>TRBV5-1
ASSSDRNTDTQY
>TRBV14
ASSQTRDLGRGQY
>TRBV7-3
ASSLTVNTEAF
>TRBV24-1
ATSFMGSVYSNQPQH
>TRBV5-1
ASGRTDRDSYNEQF
>TRBV18
ASSPLDRTPSEQY
>TRBV30
AWRPTGGNGYT
>TRBV6-1
ASSKRTGAFYNEQF
>TRBV28
ASTESGSHRGSQY
>TRBV20-1
SARGGTAHYEQY
>TRBV13
ASSLGAGDYNEQF